Sequencing of this TCR beta chain was carried out in a study of regulatory T cells in long-lasting Graves disease. Researchers made TCR beta libraries by using iRepertoire HTBI primers and running Arm-PCR on CDR3 regions. TCRdb re-called the multiplex PCR reads with MiXCR, one entry per CDR3 protein. The sample records 400,000 to 550,000 distinct CDR3 sequences, 16% being singletons. Described time point: newly diagnosed GD, antithyroid drugs for less than 3 months. Making the TCR library involved RNA that had been extracted from PBMCs. Patients met American Thyroid Association criteria for Graves' disease. Separately, the same data were catalogued under a study of T cells in Graves' hyperthyroidism and ophthalmopathy.

This clonotype originated in a woman between 18 and 30 years old with Graves disease. The material sequenced was peripheral blood mononuclear cells (PBMCs), taken at new diagnosis, from a patient treated with antithyroid drugs.

CDR3 residues: CASSSYRGPYSNQPQHF. The CDR3 DNA is TGTGCCAGCAGTTCATACAGGGGGCCTTATAGCAATCAGCCCCAGCATTTT. V is TRBV12-3 or TRBV12-4 and J is TRBJ1-5, with TRBD1 identical over 9 bases. With 4 bases clipped from V and 0 bases from J, the junction kept 7 bases outside the gene matches. The CDR3 has 17 amino acids.